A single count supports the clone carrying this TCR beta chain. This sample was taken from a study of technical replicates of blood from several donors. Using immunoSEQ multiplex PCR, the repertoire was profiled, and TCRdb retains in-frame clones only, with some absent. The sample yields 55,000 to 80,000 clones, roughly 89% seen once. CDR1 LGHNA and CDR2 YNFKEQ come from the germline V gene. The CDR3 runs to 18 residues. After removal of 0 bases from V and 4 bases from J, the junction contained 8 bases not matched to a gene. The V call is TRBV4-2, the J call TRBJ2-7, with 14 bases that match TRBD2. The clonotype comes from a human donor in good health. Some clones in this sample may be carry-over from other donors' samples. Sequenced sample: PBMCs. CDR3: CASSQDLGTSGSPYEQYF. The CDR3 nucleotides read TGTGCCAGCAGCCAAGATTTGGGGACTAGCGGGAGTCCTTACGAGCAGTACTTC.